The T cell receptor beta chain described here comes from a study of blood T cell repertoires in COVID-19. Assay: immunoSEQ multiplex PCR; the TCRdb copy retains only in-frame clones and omits some. This sample yields 90,000 to 120,000 clones, of which roughly nine tenths are seen a single time; approximately 5.6% belongs to the top ten. In germline, CDR1 is MDHEN, CDR2 SYDVKM. There are 14 residues in the CDR3. The V end was cut by 8 bases, the J end by 2 bases, with 15 bases between. Sequencing was performed on peripheral blood. The V and J genes are TRBV28 and TRBJ1-1; D is uncertain. This receptor was identified in a human donor in a cohort sampled during active COVID-19. CDR3 DNA sequence: TGTGCCAGCCAGAACCCGACGGGAAACACTGAAGCTTTCTTT. Its translation is CASQNPTGNTEAFF.